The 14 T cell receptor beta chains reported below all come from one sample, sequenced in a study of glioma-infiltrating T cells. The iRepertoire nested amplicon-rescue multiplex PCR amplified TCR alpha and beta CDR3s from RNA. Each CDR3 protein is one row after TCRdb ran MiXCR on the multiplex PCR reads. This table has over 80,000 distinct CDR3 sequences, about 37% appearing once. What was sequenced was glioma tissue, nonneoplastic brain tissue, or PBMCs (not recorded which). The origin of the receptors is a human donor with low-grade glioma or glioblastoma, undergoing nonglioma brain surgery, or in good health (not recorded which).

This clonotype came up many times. The CDR3 DNA reads TGCGCCAGCAGACTGGGGTCTAGCGGGCTGAGCTTTGAGCAGTTCTTC. Translated, it gives CASRLGSSGLSFEQFF. The rearrangement uses TRBV5-1 and TRBJ2-1; 8 positions agree with TRBD2. The length of the CDR3 is 16 residues. V dropped 5 bases and J dropped 9; count of bases not matched to a gene: 16. CDR1 and CDR2 from the germline V gene are SGHRS and YFSETQ.

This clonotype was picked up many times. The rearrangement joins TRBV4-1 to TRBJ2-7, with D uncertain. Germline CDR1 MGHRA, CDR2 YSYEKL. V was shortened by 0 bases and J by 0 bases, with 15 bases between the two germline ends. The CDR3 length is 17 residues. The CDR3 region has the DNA TGCGCCAGCAGCCAAGATCAGGCCAGCGCGAGCTCCTACGAGCAGTACTTC. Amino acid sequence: CASSQDQASASSYEQYF.

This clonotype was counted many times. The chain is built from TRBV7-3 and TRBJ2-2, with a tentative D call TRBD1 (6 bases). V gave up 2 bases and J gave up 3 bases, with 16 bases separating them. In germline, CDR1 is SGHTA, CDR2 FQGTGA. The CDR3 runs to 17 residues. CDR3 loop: CASSLLPGTSYTGELFF. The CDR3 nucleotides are TGTGCCAGCAGCTTATTACCCGGGACAAGTTACACCGGGGAGCTGTTTTTT.

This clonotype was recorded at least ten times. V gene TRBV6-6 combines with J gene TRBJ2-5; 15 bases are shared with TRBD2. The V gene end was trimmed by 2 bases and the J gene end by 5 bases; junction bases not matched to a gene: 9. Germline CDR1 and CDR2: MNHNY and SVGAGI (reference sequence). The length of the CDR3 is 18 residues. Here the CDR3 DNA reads TGTGCCAGCAGTTACGCGTCCGGACTAGCGGGAGGGCTGGAGACCCAGTACTTC. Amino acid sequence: CASSYASGLAGGLETQYF.

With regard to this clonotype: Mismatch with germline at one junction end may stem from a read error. The CDR3 loop reads CVSSPGEGRNEQYF. CDR3 in DNA: TGTGTCAGCTCACCTGGGGAGGGGCGGAACGAGCAGTACTTC. V gene TRBV18 combines with J gene TRBJ2-7; TRBD2 matches at 7 bases. This CDR3 spans 14 amino acids. CDR1 KGHSH and CDR2 LQKENI come from the germline V gene.

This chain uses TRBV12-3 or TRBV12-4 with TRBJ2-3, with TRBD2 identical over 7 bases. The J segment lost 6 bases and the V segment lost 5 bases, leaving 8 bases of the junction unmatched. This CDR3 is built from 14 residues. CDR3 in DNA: TGTGCCAGCAGTCCTAGCGGAAGCGCTGATACGCAGTATTTT. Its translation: CASSPSGSADTQYF.

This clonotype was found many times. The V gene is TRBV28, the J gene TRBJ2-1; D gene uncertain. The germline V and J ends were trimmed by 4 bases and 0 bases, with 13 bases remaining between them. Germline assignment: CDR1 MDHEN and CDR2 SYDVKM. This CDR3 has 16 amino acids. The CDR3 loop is CASSSFSGGSYNEQFF. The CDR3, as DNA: TGTGCCAGCAGTTCTTTTTCTGGCGGCTCCTACAATGAGCAGTTCTTC.

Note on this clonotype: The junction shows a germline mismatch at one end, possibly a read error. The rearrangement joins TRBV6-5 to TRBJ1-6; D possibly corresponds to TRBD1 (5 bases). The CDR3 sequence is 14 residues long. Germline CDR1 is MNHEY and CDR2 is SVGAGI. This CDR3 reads CASSQQDSASPLHF. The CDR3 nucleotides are TGTGCCAGCAGTCAACAGGATTCTGCTTCACCCCTACACTTT.

CDR3 sequence reads: CASRPQGRYNEQFF. CDR3 coding DNA: TGCGCCAGCCGCCCGCAGGGTCGCTACAATGAGCAGTTCTTC. The chain couples TRBV4-1 to TRBJ2-1, with D tentatively TRBD1 (5 bases). The CDR3 is made up of 14 amino acids. Germline V gene data show CDR1 as MGHRA and CDR2 as YSYEKL. Trimming took 8 bases from V and 3 from J, leaving 14 bases between them.

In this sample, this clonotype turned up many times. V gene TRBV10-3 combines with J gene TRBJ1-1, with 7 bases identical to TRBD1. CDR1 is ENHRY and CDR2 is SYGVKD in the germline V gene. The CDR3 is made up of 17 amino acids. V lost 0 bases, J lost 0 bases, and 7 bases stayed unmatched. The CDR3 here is CAISESGTAQMNTEAFF. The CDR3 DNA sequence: TGTGCCATCAGTGAGTCAGGGACAGCCCAAATGAACACTGAAGCTTTCTTT.

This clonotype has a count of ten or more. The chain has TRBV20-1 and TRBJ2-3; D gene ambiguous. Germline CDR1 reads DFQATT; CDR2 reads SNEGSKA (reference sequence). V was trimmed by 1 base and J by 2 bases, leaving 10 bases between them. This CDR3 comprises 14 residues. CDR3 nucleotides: TGCAGTGCTAGAGTTGGCAGGAACACAGATACGCAGTATTTT. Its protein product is CSARVGRNTDTQYF.

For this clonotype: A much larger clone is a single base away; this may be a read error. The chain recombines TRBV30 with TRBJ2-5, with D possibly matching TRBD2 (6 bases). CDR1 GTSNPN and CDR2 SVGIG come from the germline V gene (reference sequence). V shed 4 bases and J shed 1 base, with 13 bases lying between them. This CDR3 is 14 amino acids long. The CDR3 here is CAWKRSGVQETQYF. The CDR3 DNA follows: TGTGCCTGGAAGAGATCGGGAGTCCAAGAGACCCAGTACTTC. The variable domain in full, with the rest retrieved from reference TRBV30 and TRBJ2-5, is SQTIHQWPATLVQPVGSPLSLECTVEGTSNPNLYWYRQAAGRGLQLLFYSVGIGQISSEVPQNLSASRPQDRQFILSSKKLLLSDSGFYLCAWKRSGVQETQYFGPGTRLLVL.

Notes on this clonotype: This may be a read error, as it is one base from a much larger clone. CDR3 DNA: TGTGCCAGCAGCTTGGACGCGGGCGTGAACGCTGAAGCTTTCTTT. Protein product: CASSLDAGVNAEAFF. The genes are TRBV5-4 and TRBJ1-1; D is unresolved. The CDR3 spans 15 residues. Germline-derived CDR1 and CDR2 are SGHNT and YYREEE (reference sequence).

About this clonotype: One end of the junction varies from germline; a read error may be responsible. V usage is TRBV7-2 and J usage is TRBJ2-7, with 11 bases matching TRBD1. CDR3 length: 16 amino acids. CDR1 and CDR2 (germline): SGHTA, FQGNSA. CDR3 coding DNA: TGTGTCAGAAGCTCCCCGGGACAGGGGGACTCCCACGAGCAGTACTTC. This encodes CVRSSPGQGDSHEQYF.